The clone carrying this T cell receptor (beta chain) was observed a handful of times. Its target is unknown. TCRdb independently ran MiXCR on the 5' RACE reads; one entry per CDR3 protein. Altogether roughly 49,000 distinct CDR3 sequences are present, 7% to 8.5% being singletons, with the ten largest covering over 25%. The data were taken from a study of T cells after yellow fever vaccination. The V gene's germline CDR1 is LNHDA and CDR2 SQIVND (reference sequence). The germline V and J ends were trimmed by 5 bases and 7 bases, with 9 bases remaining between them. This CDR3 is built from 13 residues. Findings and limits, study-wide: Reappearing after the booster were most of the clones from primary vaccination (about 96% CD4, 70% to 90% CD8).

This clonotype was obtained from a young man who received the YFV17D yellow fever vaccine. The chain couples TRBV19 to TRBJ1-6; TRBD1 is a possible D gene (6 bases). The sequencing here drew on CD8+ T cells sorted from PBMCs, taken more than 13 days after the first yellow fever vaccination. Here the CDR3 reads CASSLGANSPLHF. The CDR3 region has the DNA TGTGCCAGTAGTCTGGGGGCAAATTCACCCCTCCACTTT.